This is a list of T cell receptor beta chains from one sample in a study of shared clonotypes between healthy human individuals. Profiled with immunoSEQ multiplex PCR; TCRdb holds only in-frame clones, not every one. The sample shows roughly 2 million clones, over 85% of them seen only once. The sample taken for sequencing was naive CD8+ T cells sorted from blood. These receptors all come from a man aged 18-30 years in good health. CDR3s include the opening cysteine and the closing phenylalanine or tryptophan. A D gene is named only where the DNA matches it firmly.

J: TRBJ2-1; length: 14; V: TRBV28; D: .; CDR3: CASRFQRLYNEQFF; DNA: TGTGCCAGCAGGTTCCAGCGACTATACAATGAGCAGTTCTTC
J: TRBJ2-2; length: 17; V: TRBV7-8; D: TRBD2; CDR3: CASSPRLAGTNTGELFF; DNA: TGTGCCAGCAGCCCCAGACTAGCGGGCACGAACACCGGGGAGCTGTTTTTT
J: TRBJ2-7; length: 11; V: TRBV20-1; D: TRBD2; CDR3: CSAGLAHEQYF; DNA: TGCAGTGCGGGACTAGCGCACGAGCAGTACTTC
J: TRBJ1-3; length: 13; V: TRBV11-3; D: .; CDR3: CASTERGGHTIYF; DNA: TGTGCCAGCACCGAAAGAGGGGGACACACCATATATTTT
J: TRBJ2-5; length: 13; V: TRBV25-1; D: .; CDR3: CASSDAWQETQYF; DNA: TGTGCCAGCAGTGACGCCTGGCAAGAGACCCAGTACTTC
J: TRBJ2-7; length: 14; V: TRBV7-9; D: .; CDR3: CASSSYGPGAEQYF; DNA: TGTGCCAGCAGCTCCTACGGTCCGGGGGCCGAGCAGTACTTC
J: TRBJ1-1; length: 14; V: TRBV2; D: TRBD1; CDR3: CASSEGQGSTEAFF; DNA: TGTGCCAGCAGTGAAGGACAGGGGTCCACTGAAGCTTTCTTT
J: TRBJ2-7; length: 17; V: TRBV28; D: TRBD2; CDR3: CASSLRLGLAGSYEQYF; DNA: TGTGCCAGCAGTTTACGGCTTGGACTAGCCGGGTCGTACGAGCAGTACTTC
J: TRBJ2-1; length: 14; V: TRBV4-1; D: .; CDR3: CASSQGLTSNEQFF; DNA: TGCGCCAGCAGCCAAGGATTAACGAGCAATGAGCAGTTCTTC
J: TRBJ2-6; length: 15; V: TRBV27; D: .; CDR3: CASSLEGIGANVLTF; DNA: TGTGCCAGCAGTTTAGAGGGTATTGGGGCCAACGTCCTGACTTTC
J: TRBJ2-7; length: 16; V: TRBV13; D: .; CDR3: CASSLAGGTVSYEQYF; DNA: TGTGCCAGCAGCTTAGCGGGAGGGACAGTCTCCTACGAGCAGTACTTC
J: TRBJ2-3; length: 14; V: TRBV30; D: .; CDR3: CAWSEPSSLDTQYF; DNA: TGTGCCTGGAGCGAGCCCTCTAGCTTAGATACGCAGTATTTT
J: TRBJ1-2; length: 13; V: TRBV6-6; D: .; CDR3: CASSRQPNYGYTF; DNA: TGTGCCAGCAGTCGCCAGCCTAACTATGGCTACACCTTC
J: TRBJ2-7; length: 15; V: TRBV28; D: TRBD2; CDR3: CASSPAGVASYEQYF; DNA: TGCGCCAGCAGCCCCGCGGGGGTCGCTTCCTACGAGCAGTACTTC
J: TRBJ2-7; length: 12; V: TRBV7-9; D: .; CDR3: CASSYDAYEQYF; DNA: TGTGCCAGCAGCTACGACGCCTACGAGCAGTACTTC
J: TRBJ2-7; length: 15; V: TRBV7-9; D: TRBD1; CDR3: CASSTQDRSSYEQYF; DNA: TGTGCCAGCAGCACCCAGGACAGGAGCTCCTACGAGCAGTACTTC
J: TRBJ2-5; length: 15; V: TRBV18; D: .; CDR3: CASSPPTGVRETQYF; DNA: TGTGCCAGCTCACCACCAACGGGAGTAAGGGAGACCCAGTACTTC
J: TRBJ2-2; length: 16; V: TRBV7-9; D: .; CDR3: CASSPQGGENTGELFF; DNA: TGTGCCAGCAGCCCCCAAGGGGGAGAGAACACCGGGGAGCTGTTTTTT
J: TRBJ1-1; length: 16; V: TRBV13; D: TRBD1; CDR3: CASSMTGVKGNTEAFF; DNA: TGTGCCAGCAGCATGACAGGGGTCAAAGGGAACACTGAAGCTTTCTTT
J: TRBJ2-7; length: 13; V: TRBV4-2; D: TRBD1; CDR3: CASSQETGGEQYF; DNA: TGTGCCAGCAGCCAAGAGACAGGGGGTGAGCAGTACTTC
J: TRBJ1-6; length: 19; V: TRBV14; D: .; CDR3: CASSQARERAFSYNSPLHF; DNA: TGTGCCAGCAGCCAAGCGCGGGAGAGGGCCTTCTCCTATAATTCACCCCTCCACTTT
J: TRBJ1-5; length: 15; V: TRBV7-9; D: .; CDR3: CASGGEGVMGQPQHF; DNA: TGTGCCAGCGGGGGAGAGGGGGTGATGGGGCAGCCCCAGCATTTT
J: TRBJ2-7; length: 11; V: TRBV20-1; D: .; CDR3: CSAPGVYEQYF; DNA: TGCAGTGCTCCGGGGGTCTACGAGCAGTACTTC